A selection of T cell receptor beta chains follows, all from one sample in a study of cytomegalovirus exposure and HLA in healthy donors. TCRdb keeps only in-frame clones here, not all; method: immunoSEQ multiplex PCR. The data contain around 70,000 clones, around two thirds of them singletons. What was sequenced was PBMCs. Source of these receptors: a man in his 60s in good health and CMV-seropositive. CDR3s include the opening cysteine and the closing phenylalanine or tryptophan. A D gene is named only where the DNA matches it firmly. Only some rows state a clone size, as once, few, many or a class for expanded clones.

cdr3_nt,cdr3_aa,d_call,v_call,clone_size,j_call
TGTGCCAGCAGGAGAGGGACAGGGGTGTCCTACGAGCAGTACTTC,CASRRGTGVSYEQYF,TRBD1,TRBV6-5,NA,TRBJ2-7
TGTGCCAGTTCGACGGGTCGGCGTGAAGCTTTCTTT,CASSTGRREAFF,NA,TRBV30,NA,TRBJ1-1
TGTGCCAGCAGTGAAGCGGACCTCGGGGGTGATACGCAGTATTTT,CASSEADLGGDTQYF,NA,TRBV6-1,few,TRBJ2-3
TGTGCCAGCAGCTTAAGGGGGGGGGCCTCGGATACGCAGTATTTT,CASSLRGGASDTQYF,NA,TRBV7-8,NA,TRBJ2-3
TGTGCTAACACCCCGGGGGGTGGTACAGATACGCAGTATTTT,CANTPGGGTDTQYF,TRBD2,TRBV2,NA,TRBJ2-3
TGTGCCAGCAGCGACACATCAAGAGGCACTGAAGCTTTCTTT,CASSDTSRGTEAFF,NA,TRBV6-4,NA,TRBJ1-1
TGTGCCAGCAGCGTAGGTCCCCCCTTTAATCAGCCCCAGCATTTT,CASSVGPPFNQPQHF,NA,TRBV9,NA,TRBJ1-5
TGTGCCAGCAGTTTCGGGACAGTAGCTAACTATGGCTACACCTTC,CASSFGTVANYGYTF,TRBD1,TRBV28,NA,TRBJ1-2
TGTGCCAGCAGTGCAGGGATTAATGAGCAGTTCTTC,CASSAGINEQFF,NA,TRBV6-1,NA,TRBJ2-1
TGTGCCAGCAGCTTCGGAGGGGGGGCAGATACGCAGTATTTT,CASSFGGGADTQYF,NA,TRBV7-7,few,TRBJ2-3
TGTGCCAGCAGCCAACTCCCAGGGACCGGGGAGCTGTTTTTT,CASSQLPGTGELFF,NA,TRBV6-5,NA,TRBJ2-2
TGTGCCAGCAGCTTGTCCGGGGGAGAGACCCAGTACTTC,CASSLSGGETQYF,NA,TRBV5-8,NA,TRBJ2-5
TGTGCCAGCAACCCGGGATACCAAGAGACCCAGTACTTC,CASNPGYQETQYF,NA,TRBV2,once,TRBJ2-5
TGTGCCAGCAGCTTAGGAGCTAGCGGGAGTTTTGTTTTAGAGCAGTACTTC,CASSLGASGSFVLEQYF,TRBD2,TRBV7-2,NA,TRBJ2-7
TGCGCCAGTTCCCGGGGAAATTTCCCCGAGCAGTACTTC,CASSRGNFPEQYF,NA,TRBV5-1,few,TRBJ2-7
TGTGCCAGCTCACCCGGACAGGGCCCTAAGCAGTTCTTC,CASSPGQGPKQFF,TRBD1,TRBV18,NA,TRBJ2-1
TGTGCCAGCAGCTTCACTAGCGGGATCTCTGGGGCCAACGTCCTGACTTTC,CASSFTSGISGANVLTF,TRBD2,TRBV5-4,NA,TRBJ2-6
TGCGCCAGCAGCTTACCTTTCGGGGGCGGGGGGGCGTCTGGTCCCTACAATGAGCAGTTCTTC,CASSLPFGGGGASGPYNEQFF,TRBD2,TRBV5-1,NA,TRBJ2-1
TGTGCCAGCAGGTCCCCGAGGGTTCGAGAAGCTTTCTTT,CASRSPRVREAFF,NA,TRBV28,NA,TRBJ1-1
TGTGCCAGCTCACGGCCAGAACAAGAGACCCAGTACTTC,CASSRPEQETQYF,NA,TRBV18,NA,TRBJ2-5
TGCGCCAGCAGCCAAGAGTCGGACAGGGTCAGCTCCTATAATTCACCCCTCCACTTT,CASSQESDRVSSYNSPLHF,TRBD1,TRBV4-1,NA,TRBJ1-6
TGTGCCAGCAGCCAGGCGACAGGGGTTGATGAGCAGTACTTC,CASSQATGVDEQYF,TRBD1,TRBV4-2,NA,TRBJ2-7
TGTGCCAGCAGCACAACTAGCGGGAGTTACGAGCAGTACTTC,CASSTTSGSYEQYF,TRBD2,TRBV6-5,NA,TRBJ2-7
TGCAGCGTTGAAGTTAGCGGCACAGATACGCAGTATTTT,CSVEVSGTDTQYF,NA,TRBV29-1,NA,TRBJ2-3
TGCAGCGTTGGGGGGGATGGGGCCCTCTCTGGAAACACCATATATTTT,CSVGGDGALSGNTIYF,NA,TRBV29-1,once,TRBJ1-3
TGTGCCAGCAGCGCAGGGGCCGCCTGGAACACTGAAGCTTTCTTT,CASSAGAAWNTEAFF,NA,TRBV6-5,NA,TRBJ1-1
TGTGCCACCAGGGGGGAGGCTTCGGGCTATGGCTACACCTTC,CATRGEASGYGYTF,NA,TRBV15,NA,TRBJ1-2
TGTGCCAGCAGTCGGGTGCGGTTCCCGGGGGAGACCCAGTACTTC,CASSRVRFPGETQYF,NA,TRBV7-2,NA,TRBJ2-5
TGTGCCAGCAGCGGACAGTTGAACACTGAAGCTTTCTTT,CASSGQLNTEAFF,NA,TRBV27,NA,TRBJ1-1
TGTGCCAGCAGTGAGGGCCTAAAAAATGAGCAGTTCTTC,CASSEGLKNEQFF,NA,TRBV6-1,NA,TRBJ2-1
TGTGCCAGCAGCCCACGGACAGATACGCAGTATTTT,CASSPRTDTQYF,NA,TRBV27,few,TRBJ2-3
TGTGCCAGCAGCTTGGCCTATAACACAGATACGCAGTATTTT,CASSLAYNTDTQYF,NA,TRBV5-4,NA,TRBJ2-3
TGTGCCAGCGGGACTAGCGTTGTGAAACAGTTCTTC,CASGTSVVKQFF,TRBD2,TRBV6-1,NA,TRBJ2-1
TGCGCCAGCAGCCCCAAGGCGGGTTACGAGCAGTACTTC,CASSPKAGYEQYF,NA,TRBV5-1,NA,TRBJ2-7
TGCGCCAGCACCCAACAGGGTTTGGATAATTCACCCCTCCACTTT,CASTQQGLDNSPLHF,NA,TRBV23-1,NA,TRBJ1-6
TGTGCCATCAGTGCCCTGGACGGAGGTGAGCAGTACTTC,CAISALDGGEQYF,NA,TRBV10-3,NA,TRBJ2-7
TGTGCCAGCACCGCCCCCGGACAGGTGTGGGAGCAGTACTTC,CASTAPGQVWEQYF,TRBD1,TRBV28,NA,TRBJ2-7